The T cell receptor beta chain under discussion was sequenced for a study of identical twins. TCRdb reanalysed the 5' RACE reads using MiXCR and keeps one entry per CDR3 protein. The sample contains about 250,000 distinct CDR3 sequences, about 8.3% of which appear only once. Donors were all healthy Caucasians. V lost 3 bases and J lost 3; bases outside the gene matches: 5. The CDR3 is 15 residues long. CDR1 is MNHEY, CDR2 SMNVEV, per germline (reference sequence). This clonotype came up a few times. The same data also went into a second study, on yellow fever vaccine responses in identical twins.

The chain combines TRBV27 with TRBJ2-7, with 10 bases aligning to TRBD2. This TCR derives from a young woman in good health. The sequencing input was CD8+ T cells sorted from blood. CDR3 in DNA: TGTGCCAGCAGTTTGACTAGCGGGTCTTTCTACGAGCAGTACTTC. Translating it yields CASSLTSGSFYEQYF.